A single sample gave rise to the 11 T cell receptor beta chains below, sequenced in a study of regulatory T cells in long-lasting Graves disease. TCR beta libraries were built with iRepertoire HTBI primers and Arm-PCR of CDR3 regions. From the multiplex PCR reads, TCRdb called clonotypes with MiXCR, one entry per CDR3 protein. The repertoire consists of approximately 400,000 distinct CDR3 sequences, with roughly 20% occurring once and the leading ten covering roughly 20%. Sample time point: persistent/refractory GD, antithyroid drugs over 5 years with positive TRAb. The TCR library was made from RNA extracted from PBMCs. This sample comprised peripheral blood mononuclear cells (PBMCs), obtained when the disease was refractory, from a patient treated with antithyroid drugs. The receptor source for this set is a female donor with Graves disease.

This clonotype turned up a few times. The chain couples TRBV14 to TRBJ2-3, with D hard to call. CDR3 length: 13 amino acids. The V end was cut by 4 bases, the J end by 7 bases, with 12 bases between. The germline gives CDR1 SGHDN, CDR2 FVKESK. The CDR3 sequence: CASSPATQNTQYF. CDR3 nucleotide sequence: TGTGCCAGCAGCCCGGCCACACAAAATACGCAGTATTTT.

In its sample, this clonotype was seen a few times. The genes are TRBV3-1 and TRBJ2-7; D not certain. Germline CDR1 and CDR2: LGHDT and YNNKEL (reference sequence). Trimming stripped 1 base from V and 7 bases from J, with 8 bases between. The CDR3 length is 12 residues. CDR3 sequence (DNA): TGTGCCAGCAGCCAAGGCGCCGGGGAGCAGTACTTC. Translation gives CASSQGAGEQYF.

This clonotype was seen repeatedly, ten times or more. The chain is built from TRBV7-2 and TRBJ1-4; weak D call: TRBD1 (6 bases). Trimming removed 1 base at V and 8 bases at J, with 14 bases between. Per the germline V gene, CDR1 is SGHTA and CDR2 is FQGNSA. The CDR3 spans 15 residues. The CDR3 here is CASSLGVRDTEKLFF. The CDR3 nucleotides read TGTGCCAGCAGCTTAGGAGTGCGGGACACCGAAAAACTGTTTTTT.

This clonotype was counted at least ten times. For the CDR3, the DNA is TGTGCCAGCAGTTTCCGGAAGGATCAGCCCCAGCATTTT. This codes for CASSFRKDQPQHF. V is TRBV28 and J is TRBJ1-5; no definite D call. The V and J ends lost 3 bases and 5 bases respectively, with 8 bases between them. The CDR3 contains 13 residues. Germline CDR1 MDHEN, CDR2 SYDVKM.

This clonotype was detected many times. The chain has TRBV6-2 or TRBV6-3 and TRBJ2-2, with D possibly TRBD2 on 6 matching bases. Trimming cost V 2 bases and J 5 bases, with 9 bases left between them. The CDR3 totals 14 residues. Germline V CDR1 and CDR2: MNHEY, SVGEGT. DNA of the CDR3: TGTGCCAGCAGTTACGGGACTTCAACCGGGGAGCTGTTTTTT. It translates to CASSYGTSTGELFF.

This clonotype was observed at least ten times. For the CDR3, the DNA is TGTGCCAGTAGTTTGTTTTTGGGGGAGAGGATGAACACTGAAGCTTTCTTT. It translates to CASSLFLGERMNTEAFF. The chain uses TRBV19 and TRBJ1-1, with D perhaps TRBD1 (5 bases). CDR1 and CDR2 (germline): LNHDA, SQIVND (reference sequence). V was trimmed by 5 bases and J by 0 bases, leaving 19 bases between them. This CDR3 spans 17 amino acids.

V usage is TRBV4-1 and J usage is TRBJ2-7; TRBD1 aligns across 11 bases. J gave up 4 bases and V 4 bases, and 6 bases lay outside the gene matches. Germline V gene data show CDR1 as MGHRA and CDR2 as YSYEKL. The CDR3 spans 15 residues. The CDR3 sequence is CASSPGQGAGYEQYF. The CDR3, as DNA: TGCGCCAGCAGCCCCGGACAGGGGGCTGGTTACGAGCAGTACTTC.

The CDR3 coding sequence is TGTGCCAGCAGGACGCTCGCTCGGTACGATAGCTACACCTTC. It is translated as CASRTLARYDSYTF. V gene TRBV12-3 or TRBV12-4 combines with J gene TRBJ1-2; D not resolved. Trimming pared 6 bases from V and 9 bases from J, leaving 20 bases between. The CDR3 consists of 14 residues.

This clonotype showed up many times. This sequence joins TRBV11-1 and TRBJ1-1; TRBD1 matches at 7 bases. The germline CDR1 and CDR2 sequences are SGHAT and FQDESV (reference sequence). J gave up 0 bases and V 4 bases, and 2 bases lay outside the gene matches. This CDR3 has 14 amino acids. The CDR3 DNA reads as TGTGCCAGCAGCTCACAGGGGATGAACACTGAAGCTTTCTTT. Protein: CASSSQGMNTEAFF.

This clonotype has more than one count but fewer than ten. This rearrangement joins TRBV10-3 to TRBJ1-2; D not resolved. Trimming took 2 bases from V and 2 from J, leaving 9 bases between them. The CDR3 is 14 residues long. Germline V gene lookup returns CDR1 ENHRY and CDR2 SYGVKD. CDR3 sequence reads: CAISEIGRNYGYTF. Here the CDR3 DNA reads TGTGCCATCAGTGAGATTGGCAGGAACTATGGCTACACCTTC.

The sample holds many counts of this clonotype. The chain joins TRBV2 to TRBJ2-5, with D possibly TRBD2 on 5 matching bases. Germline CDR1 reads SNHLY; CDR2 reads FYNNEI. The V gene lost 11 bases and the J gene lost 2 bases, with 15 bases spanning the gap. The CDR3 length is 13 residues. The CDR3 is CAGSGGRQETQYF. The CDR3 DNA is TGTGCCGGTAGTGGAGGTCGGCAAGAGACCCAGTACTTC.